This entry lists 18 T cell receptor beta chains sequenced from one sample in a study of blood T cell repertoires in COVID-19. Data came from immunoSEQ multiplex PCR; TCRdb stores just in-frame clones and leaves some out. The data contain 250,000 to 300,000 clones, approximately 89% of them singletons. The sequencing input was peripheral blood. The receptor source for this set is a woman under 40 with COVID-19, enrolled during active disease.

The V gene is TRBV7-2, the J gene TRBJ1-6, with D hard to call. This CDR3 comprises 15 residues. Trimming shortened V by 2 bases and J by 5 bases, and 10 bases separated the two germline ends. CDR1 and CDR2 from the germline V gene are SGHTA and FQGNSA. CDR3 protein: CASSLRGIDNSPLHF. CDR3 coding DNA: TGTGCCAGCAGCTTACGGGGAATAGATAATTCACCCCTCCACTTT. Variable domain in full (rest from reference TRBV7-2 and TRBJ1-6): GAGVSQSPSNKVTEKGKDVELRCDPISGHTALYWYRQSLGQGLEFLIYFQGNSAPDKSGLPSDRFSAERTGGSVSTLTIQRTQQEDSAVYLCASSLRGIDNSPLHFGNGTRLTVT.

This rearrangement joins TRBV5-1 to TRBJ1-2; 7 nucleotides align to TRBD1. With 4 bases clipped from V and 4 bases from J, the junction kept 7 bases outside the gene matches. The CDR3 covers 14 residues. The germline V gene encodes CDR1 SGHRS and CDR2 YFSETQ. CDR3 sequence: CASSGGTVSYGYTF. The CDR3 region has the DNA TGCGCCAGCAGCGGGGGGACAGTAAGCTATGGCTACACCTTC.

Only one count was recorded for this clone. The chain recombines TRBV11-2 with TRBJ1-5, with D unresolved. Between the trimmed V and J ends, which lost 5 bases and 5 bases, there was a span of 10 bases. The CDR3 is made up of 13 amino acids. Germline V gene sequence: CDR1 SGHAT, CDR2 FQNNGV. The CDR3 spells CASSADIYQPQHF. CDR3 DNA sequence: TGTGCCAGCAGCGCAGACATATATCAGCCCCAGCATTTT.

This clone has a handful of counts. The chain recombines TRBV2 with TRBJ2-7, with TRBD2 as a possible D gene (6 bases). V was shortened by 4 bases and J by 1 base, with 14 bases between the two germline ends. The CDR3 sequence is 15 residues long. The germline V gene has CDR1 SNHLY and CDR2 FYNNEI. CDR3 coding DNA: TGTGCCAGCAGTGCCGGGGGAGCCGATTCCTACGAGCAGTACTTC. This codes for CASSAGGADSYEQYF.

V usage is TRBV2 and J usage is TRBJ2-1; D is undetermined. With 6 bases removed from V and 9 bases from J, the gap between germline ends came to 9 bases. Germline V gives CDR1 SNHLY, CDR2 FYNNEI. The CDR3 length is 11 residues. CDR3 region: CASSAGVEQFF. CDR3 sequence (DNA): TGTGCCAGCAGCGCCGGAGTTGAGCAGTTCTTC. The entire variable domain, with the rest obtained from reference TRBV2 and TRBJ2-1, is as follows: EPEVTQTPSHQVTQMGQEVILRCVPISNHLYFYWYRQILGQKVEFLVSFYNNEISEKSEIFDDQFSVERPDGSNFTLKIRSTKLEDSAMYFCASSAGVEQFFGPGTRLTVL.

The rearrangement joins TRBV27 to TRBJ2-2; D remains ambiguous. Germline V gene lookup returns CDR1 MNHEY and CDR2 SMNVEV (reference sequence). V was clipped by 3 bases and J by 8 bases, with 10 bases between them. This CDR3 comprises 13 residues. The CDR3 loop is CASSFRVSGELFF. For the CDR3, the DNA is TGTGCCAGCAGTTTTCGGGTTTCGGGGGAGCTGTTTTTT.

The chain uses TRBV27 and TRBJ2-5; 9 nucleotides align to TRBD1. From germline, CDR1 is MNHEY and CDR2 SMNVEV (reference sequence). Trimming at V came to 6 bases and at J to 5 bases, leaving 7 bases not matched to a gene. This CDR3 has 14 residues. CDR3 in DNA: TGTGCCAGCAGAATGGACAGGGGTTCGGAGACCCAGTACTTC. This gives the protein CASRMDRGSETQYF.

The rearrangement links TRBV2 to TRBJ1-2; D perhaps matches TRBD1 (5 bases). There are 13 residues in the CDR3. From germline, CDR1 is SNHLY and CDR2 FYNNEI. Between the trimmed V and J ends, which lost 8 bases and 4 bases, there was a span of 14 bases. CDR3 DNA sequence: TGTGCCAGCCCGGACACTATCTTCTATGGCTACACCTTC. Translation gives CASPDTIFYGYTF.

Notes on this clone: The junction does not match germline at one end; this may be a read error. This chain connects TRBV6-1 to TRBJ1-2; tentatively, D is TRBD1 (6 bases). The CDR3 has 11 amino acids. Germline values: CDR1 MNHNS, CDR2 SASEGT. The CDR3: CASSDFGQPLF. The CDR3 DNA reads as TGTGCCAGCAGTGATTTCGGACAGCCACTCTTC.

The V call is TRBV5-4, the J call TRBJ1-2, with TRBD1 matching 7 bases. Unmatched junction bases numbered 12, after V lost 5 bases and J lost 8 bases. Germline V lookup: CDR1 SGHNT, CDR2 YYREEE (reference sequence). The CDR3 is 14 residues long. CDR3 sequence: CASRRQGYSEGYTF. The DNA of the CDR3 is TGTGCCAGCAGACGACAGGGATATTCCGAAGGCTACACCTTC. The full variable domain, its missing parts supplied by reference TRBV5-4 and TRBJ1-2, is ETGVTQSPTHLIKTRGQQVTLRCSSQSGHNTVSWYQQALGQGPQFIFQYYREEENGRGNFPPRFSGLQFPNYSSELNVNALELDDSALYLCASRRQGYSEGYTFGSGTRLTVV.

The rearrangement links TRBV4-1 to TRBJ1-6; 10 bases map to TRBD1. The CDR3 is made up of 16 amino acids. V was clipped by 3 bases and J by 7 bases; unmatched bases: 6. Germline V gives CDR1 MGHRA, CDR2 YSYEKL. The CDR3 reads CASSQGDRGLNSPLHF. DNA for the CDR3: TGCGCCAGCAGCCAGGGAGACAGGGGGCTGAATTCACCCCTCCACTTT.

The chain couples TRBV24-1 to TRBJ2-1; 8 positions agree with TRBD1. Germline CDR1 reads KGHDR; CDR2 reads SFDVKD. Trimming cost V 0 bases and J 5 bases; bases outside gene matches: 8. CDR3 size: 17 residues. In nucleotides, the CDR3 is TGTGCCACCAGTGATTTGCCTCGGACAGGGTCCCACAATGAGCAGTTCTTC. Protein: CATSDLPRTGSHNEQFF.

The chain employs TRBV9 and TRBJ1-1, with D hard to call. CDR1 SGDLS and CDR2 YYNGEE come from the germline V gene. CDR3 length: 15 amino acids. With 0 bases removed from V and 1 base from J, the gap between germline ends came to 10 bases. As DNA, the CDR3 is TGTGCCAGCAGCGTAGCCCCTAACAGGAACACTGAAGCTTTCTTT. Translation gives CASSVAPNRNTEAFF.

J is TRBJ1-1 and V is TRBV5-1, with a possible D match to TRBD1 (5 bases). Germline-derived CDR1 and CDR2 are SGHRS and YFSETQ. The CDR3 is made up of 16 amino acids. V dropped 0 bases and J dropped 2 bases, with 14 bases sitting between them. The CDR3 coding sequence is TGCGCCAGCAGCTTGGCCCCGCTTGGGACTAACACTGAAGCTTTCTTT. As protein: CASSLAPLGTNTEAFF.

This clone was counted a single time. V and J are TRBV27 and TRBJ1-2; D is perhaps TRBD1 (5 bases). V was pared by 2 bases and J by 4 bases, with 11 bases between. Germline loops: CDR1 MNHEY, CDR2 SMNVEV (reference sequence). The CDR3 sequence is 14 residues long. CDR3 bases: TGTGCCAGCAGTTTACTCCCGACAGTCTATGGCTACACCTTC. This translates into CASSLLPTVYGYTF.

The CDR3 coding sequence is TGTGCCAGTACCATGAGGACCGGGGAGCTGTTTTTT. Translated, it gives CASTMRTGELFF. V gene TRBV11-2 combines with J gene TRBJ2-2, with D unclear. Trimming pared 9 bases from V and 5 bases from J, leaving 10 bases between. The germline V gene has CDR1 SGHAT and CDR2 FQNNGV. CDR3 size: 12 residues.

The V call is TRBV5-1, the J call TRBJ2-7, with TRBD2 matching over 10 bases. CDR3 size: 15 residues. J lost 5 bases, V lost 3 bases, and 8 bases had no gene match. Germline values: CDR1 SGHRS, CDR2 YFSETQ. The CDR3 sequence is CASSSAGGPSNEQYF. CDR3 DNA: TGCGCCAGCAGCTCAGCGGGGGGGCCTTCCAACGAGCAGTACTTC.

This clone was seen only a few times. The chain uses TRBV5-8 and TRBJ2-5, with TRBD1 matching over 9 bases. The length of the CDR3 is 15 residues. Germline CDR1 is SGHTS and CDR2 is YDEGEE. V dropped 9 bases and J dropped 4; count of bases not matched to a gene: 13. The CDR3 spells CATSPQGATGETQYF. CDR3 nucleotides: TGTGCCACGAGCCCACAGGGGGCGACGGGAGAGACCCAGTACTTC.